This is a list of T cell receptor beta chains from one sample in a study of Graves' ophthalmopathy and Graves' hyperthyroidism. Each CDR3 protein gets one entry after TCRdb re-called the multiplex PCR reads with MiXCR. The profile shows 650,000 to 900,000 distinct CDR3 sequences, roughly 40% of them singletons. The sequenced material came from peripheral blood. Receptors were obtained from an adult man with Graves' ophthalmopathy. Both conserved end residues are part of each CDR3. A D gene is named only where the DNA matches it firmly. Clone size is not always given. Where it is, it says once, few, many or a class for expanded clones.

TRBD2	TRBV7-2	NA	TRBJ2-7	CASSREVAGRFYEQYF	TGCGCCAGCAGCCGAGAGGTAGCGGGGAGATTCTACGAGCAGTACTTC
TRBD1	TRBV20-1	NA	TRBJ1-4	CSARSHRGMGEKLFF	TGCAGTGCTAGATCGCACAGGGGTATGGGTGAAAAACTGTTTTTT
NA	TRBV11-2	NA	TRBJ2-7	CASSYRDTPYEQYF	TGTGCCAGCAGCTACCGGGACACCCCCTACGAGCAGTACTTC
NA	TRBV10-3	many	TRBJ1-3	CAISDSQSSGNTIYF	TGTGCCATCAGTGACAGCCAGAGCTCTGGAAACACCATATATTTT
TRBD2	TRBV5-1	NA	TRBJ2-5	CASSFVAGGHETQYF	TGCGCCAGCAGCTTTGTAGCGGGGGGGCATGAGACCCAGTACTTC
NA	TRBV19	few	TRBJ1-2	CASKLGRSYGYTF	TGTGCCAGTAAACTCGGGCGGAGCTATGGCTACACCTTC
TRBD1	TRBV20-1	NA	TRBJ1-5	CSARALPDREQGQPQHF	TGCAGTGCTAGAGCGTTACCCGACAGGGAACAAGGTCAGCCCCAGCATTTT
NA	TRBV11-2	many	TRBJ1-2	CASSLGPGDYGYTF	TGTGCCAGCAGCTTAGGTCCAGGTGATTATGGCTACACCTTC
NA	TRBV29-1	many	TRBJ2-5	CSVVGAEKETQYF	TGCAGCGTTGTAGGGGCCGAGAAAGAGACCCAGTACTTC
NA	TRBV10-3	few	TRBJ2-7	CAISEGTGIYEQYF	TGTGCCATCAGTGAAGGGACGGGGATTTACGAGCAGTACTTC
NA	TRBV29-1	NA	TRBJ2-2	CSVTDRNTNTGELFF	TGCAGCGTAACGGACAGAAATACGAACACCGGGGAGCTGTTTTTT
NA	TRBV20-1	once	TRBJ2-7	CSARETASQDLNYEQYF	TGCAGTGCTAGAGAAACAGCGAGCCAGGACTTAAACTACGAGCAGTACTTC
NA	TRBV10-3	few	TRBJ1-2	CASSYSLRGLNGYTF	TGTGCCAGCAGTTACTCCCTTAGGGGATTGAATGGCTACACCTTC
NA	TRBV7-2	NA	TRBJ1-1	CASSLGGITNTEAFF	TGTGCCAGCAGCTTAGGGGGCATCACGAACACTGAAGCTTTCTTT
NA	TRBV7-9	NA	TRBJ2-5	CASSRNTGETQYF	TGTGCCAGCAGCCGAAACACCGGGGAGACCCAGTACTTC
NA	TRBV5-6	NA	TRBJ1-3	CASSHRNDYGNTIYF	TGTGCCAGCAGTCACCGAAATGACTACGGAAACACCATATATTTT
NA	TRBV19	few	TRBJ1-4	CASKGRNNEKLFF	TGTGCCAGCAAGGGACGGAATAATGAAAAACTGTTTTTT
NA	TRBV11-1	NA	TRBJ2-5	CASSPSTTQYF	TGTGCCAGCAGCCCCAGTACGACCCAGTACTTC